The T cell receptor beta chain described here comes from a study of blood T cell repertoires in COVID-19. The CDR3 has 15 amino acids. Germline-derived CDR1 and CDR2 are LNHDA and SQIVND (reference sequence). After removal of 3 bases from V and 3 bases from J, the junction contained 4 bases not matched to a gene. TCRdb's copy holds only in-frame clones and misses some; the assay was immunoSEQ multiplex PCR. The sample yields 60,000 to 70,000 clones, around four fifths seen once. Material: peripheral blood. The chain is built from TRBV19 and TRBJ1-2; 10 nucleotides agree with TRBD1. The sequence came from a human donor in a cohort sampled during active COVID-19. The CDR3 DNA follows: TGTGCCAGTAGTATGGGACAGGGGTTGCACTATGGCTACACCTTC. Translation: CASSMGQGLHYGYTF.